This record looks at one T cell receptor (beta chain) sequence and its context. Its antigen is still unknown. The sample is drawn from a study of T cell clones after liver transplantation. Study context: Liver transplant recipients had immunosuppression withdrawal attempted within 2 years. Patients counted as tolerant after at least one year off all immunosuppression, enzymes not exceeding twice normal. General study findings and limits: Conclusions were preliminary, with small, heterogeneous patient groups.

Germline V gene lookup returns CDR1 SGHVS and CDR2 FQNEAQ. The CDR3 is 17 amino acids. V dropped 0 bases and J dropped 4 bases, with 16 bases sitting between them. Repertoires were generated with immunoSEQ multiplex PCR, while TCRdb's copy carries only in-frame clones and drops some. This table has 50,000 or so clones, approximately 71% appearing once. Source: CD4+ T cells from blood, taken roughly 55 months after liver transplant. This receptor was taken from a human patient who received a liver transplant. Some of the T cells may derive from the graft donor. The rearrangement uses TRBV7-8 and TRBJ2-1; the D gene could be TRBD1 or TRBD2 (6 bases each). This CDR3 reads CASSLARGLGGYNEQFF. CDR3 sequence (DNA): TGTGCCAGCAGCTTAGCGCGAGGGCTAGGGGGGTACAATGAGCAGTTCTTC.